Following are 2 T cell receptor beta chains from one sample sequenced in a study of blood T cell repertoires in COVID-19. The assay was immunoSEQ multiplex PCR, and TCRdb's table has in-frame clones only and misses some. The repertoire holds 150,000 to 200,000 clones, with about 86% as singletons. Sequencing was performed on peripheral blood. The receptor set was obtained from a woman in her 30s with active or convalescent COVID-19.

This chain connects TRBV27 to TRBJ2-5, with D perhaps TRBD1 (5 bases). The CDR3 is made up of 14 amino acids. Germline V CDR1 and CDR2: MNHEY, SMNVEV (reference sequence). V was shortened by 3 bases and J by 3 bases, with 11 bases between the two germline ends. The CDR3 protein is CASSFQGWEETQYF. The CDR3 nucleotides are TGTGCCAGCAGTTTTCAGGGATGGGAAGAGACCCAGTACTTC.

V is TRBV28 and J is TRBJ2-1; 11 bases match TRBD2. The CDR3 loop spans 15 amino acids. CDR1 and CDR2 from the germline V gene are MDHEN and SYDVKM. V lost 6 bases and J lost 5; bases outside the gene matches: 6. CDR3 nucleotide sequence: TGTGCCAGCAGCATACTAGCGGGGGTAAACAATGAGCAGTTCTTC. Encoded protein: CASSILAGVNNEQFF.